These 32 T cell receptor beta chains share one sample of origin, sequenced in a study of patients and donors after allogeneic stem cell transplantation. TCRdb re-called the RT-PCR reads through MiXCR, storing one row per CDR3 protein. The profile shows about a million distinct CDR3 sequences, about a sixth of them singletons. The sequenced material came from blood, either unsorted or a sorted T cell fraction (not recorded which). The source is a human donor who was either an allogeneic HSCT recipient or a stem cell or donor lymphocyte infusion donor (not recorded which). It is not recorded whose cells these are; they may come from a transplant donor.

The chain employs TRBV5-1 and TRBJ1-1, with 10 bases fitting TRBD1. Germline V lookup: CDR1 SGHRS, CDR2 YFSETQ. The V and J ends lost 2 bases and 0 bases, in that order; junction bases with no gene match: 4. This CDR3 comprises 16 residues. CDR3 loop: CASSFTGTGVNTEAFF. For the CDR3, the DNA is TGCGCCAGCAGCTTCACCGGGACAGGGGTGAACACTGAAGCTTTCTTT.

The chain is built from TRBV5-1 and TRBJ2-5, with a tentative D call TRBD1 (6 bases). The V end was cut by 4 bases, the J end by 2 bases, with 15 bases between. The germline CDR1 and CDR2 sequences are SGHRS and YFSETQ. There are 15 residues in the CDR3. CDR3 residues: CASSRNTGSQETQYF. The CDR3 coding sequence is TGCGCCAGCAGCCGAAATACAGGGTCTCAAGAGACCCAGTACTTC.

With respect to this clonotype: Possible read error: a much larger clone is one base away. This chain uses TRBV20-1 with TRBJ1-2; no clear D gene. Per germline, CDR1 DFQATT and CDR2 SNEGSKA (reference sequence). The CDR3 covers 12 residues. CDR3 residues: CSARGTNHGYTF. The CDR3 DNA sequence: TGCAGTGCTAGAGGGACTAACCATGGCTACACCTTC.

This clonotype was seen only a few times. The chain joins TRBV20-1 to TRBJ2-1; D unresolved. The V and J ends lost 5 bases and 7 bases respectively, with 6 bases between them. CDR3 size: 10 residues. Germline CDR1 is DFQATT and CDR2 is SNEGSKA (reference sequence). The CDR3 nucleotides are TGCAGTGCTGAACGAAATGAGCAGTTCTTC. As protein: CSAERNEQFF.

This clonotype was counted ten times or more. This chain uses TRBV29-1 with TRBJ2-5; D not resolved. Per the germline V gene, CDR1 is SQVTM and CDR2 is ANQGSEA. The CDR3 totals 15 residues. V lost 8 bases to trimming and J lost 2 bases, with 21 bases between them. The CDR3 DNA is TGCAGCACCTCCCGTAACCGACTGACACAAGAGACCCAGTACTTC. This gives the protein CSTSRNRLTQETQYF.

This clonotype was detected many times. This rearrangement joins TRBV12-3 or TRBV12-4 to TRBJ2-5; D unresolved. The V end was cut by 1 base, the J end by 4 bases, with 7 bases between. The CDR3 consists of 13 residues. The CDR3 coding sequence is TGTGCCAGCAGTTTAGGAGTGGTAGAGACCCAGTACTTC. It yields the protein CASSLGVVETQYF.

The CDR3 DNA reads as TGCGCCAGCAGCCAAGATCGGCAGGGGGGCAACACTGAAGCTTTCTTT. This gives the protein CASSQDRQGGNTEAFF. The chain carries TRBV4-3 and TRBJ1-1, with 7 bases matching TRBD1. J lost 2 bases, V lost 0 bases, and 6 bases had no gene match. This CDR3 is 16 amino acids long. CDR1 is LGHNA and CDR2 is YSLEER in the germline V gene.

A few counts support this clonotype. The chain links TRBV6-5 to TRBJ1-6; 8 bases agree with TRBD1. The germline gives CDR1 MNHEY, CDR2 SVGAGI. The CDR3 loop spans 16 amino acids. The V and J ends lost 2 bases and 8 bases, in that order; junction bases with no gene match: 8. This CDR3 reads CASSYPRPGQDSPLHF. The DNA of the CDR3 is TGTGCCAGCAGTTACCCGCGACCGGGACAGGATTCACCCCTCCACTTT.

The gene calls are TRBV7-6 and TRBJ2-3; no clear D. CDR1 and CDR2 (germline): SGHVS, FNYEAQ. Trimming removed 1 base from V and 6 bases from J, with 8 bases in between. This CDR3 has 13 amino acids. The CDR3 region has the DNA TGTGCCAGCAGCTTAGTCACGGGCGATACGCAGTATTTT. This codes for CASSLVTGDTQYF.

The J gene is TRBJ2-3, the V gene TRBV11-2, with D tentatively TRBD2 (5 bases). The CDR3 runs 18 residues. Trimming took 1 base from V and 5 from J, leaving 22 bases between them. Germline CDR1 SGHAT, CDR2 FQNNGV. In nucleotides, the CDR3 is TGTGCCAGCAGCTTAGGGGCTGGACTGGGTGGTTACGGAGATACGCAGTATTTT. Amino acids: CASSLGAGLGGYGDTQYF. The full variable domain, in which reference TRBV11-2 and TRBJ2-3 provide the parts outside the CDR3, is EAGVAQSPRYKIIEKRQSVAFWCNPISGHATLYWYQQILGQGPKLLIQFQNNGVVDDSQLPKDRFSAERLKGVDSTLKIQPAKLEDSAVYLCASSLGAGLGGYGDTQYFGPGTRLTVL.

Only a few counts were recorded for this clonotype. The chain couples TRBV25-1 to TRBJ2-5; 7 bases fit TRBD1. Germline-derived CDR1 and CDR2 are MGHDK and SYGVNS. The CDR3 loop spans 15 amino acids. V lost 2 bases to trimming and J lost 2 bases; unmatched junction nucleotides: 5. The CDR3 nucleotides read TGTGCCAGCAGTGAACGGGACAGCAGACAAGAGACCCAGTACTTC. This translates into CASSERDSRQETQYF.

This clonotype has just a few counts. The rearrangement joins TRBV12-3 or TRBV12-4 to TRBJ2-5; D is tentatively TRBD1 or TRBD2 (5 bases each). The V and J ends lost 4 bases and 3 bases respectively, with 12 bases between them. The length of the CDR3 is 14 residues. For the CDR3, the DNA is TGTGCCAGCAGTTCTTCCGGGACGGAAGAGACCCAGTACTTC. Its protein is CASSSSGTEETQYF.

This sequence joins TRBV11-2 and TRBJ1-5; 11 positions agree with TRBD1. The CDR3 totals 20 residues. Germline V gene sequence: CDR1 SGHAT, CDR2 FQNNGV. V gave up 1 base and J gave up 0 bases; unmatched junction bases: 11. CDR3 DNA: TGTGCCAGCAGCTTAGGGACAGGGGGCGCTAGGCATAGTAGCAATCAGCCCCAGCATTTT. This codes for CASSLGTGGARHSSNQPQHF.

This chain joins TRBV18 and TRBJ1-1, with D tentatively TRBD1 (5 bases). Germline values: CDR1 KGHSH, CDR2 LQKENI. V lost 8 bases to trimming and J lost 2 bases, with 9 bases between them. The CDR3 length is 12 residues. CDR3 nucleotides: TGTGCCAGCGCTCAGGGTAACACTGAAGCTTTCTTT. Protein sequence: CASAQGNTEAFF.

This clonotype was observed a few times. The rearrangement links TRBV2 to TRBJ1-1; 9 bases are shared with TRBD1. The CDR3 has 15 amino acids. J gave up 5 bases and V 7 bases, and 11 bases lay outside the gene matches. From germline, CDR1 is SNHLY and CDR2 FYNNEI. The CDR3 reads CASNTNPTGGTEAFF. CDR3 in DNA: TGTGCCAGCAATACGAATCCGACAGGGGGAACTGAAGCTTTCTTT.

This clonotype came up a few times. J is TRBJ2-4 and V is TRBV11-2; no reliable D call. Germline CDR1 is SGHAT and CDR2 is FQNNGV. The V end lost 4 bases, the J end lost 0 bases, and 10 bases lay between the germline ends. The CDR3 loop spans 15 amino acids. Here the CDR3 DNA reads TGTGCCAGCAGCTCCAACTTGCTAGCCAAAAACATTCAGTACTTC. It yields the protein CASSSNLLAKNIQYF.

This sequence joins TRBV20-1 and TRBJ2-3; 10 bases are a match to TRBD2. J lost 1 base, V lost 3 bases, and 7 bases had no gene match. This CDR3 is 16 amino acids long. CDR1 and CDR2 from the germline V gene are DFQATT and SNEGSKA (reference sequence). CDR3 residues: CSASERLAGGTDTQYF. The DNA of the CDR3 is TGCAGTGCTAGCGAGAGGCTAGCGGGGGGCACAGATACGCAGTATTTT.

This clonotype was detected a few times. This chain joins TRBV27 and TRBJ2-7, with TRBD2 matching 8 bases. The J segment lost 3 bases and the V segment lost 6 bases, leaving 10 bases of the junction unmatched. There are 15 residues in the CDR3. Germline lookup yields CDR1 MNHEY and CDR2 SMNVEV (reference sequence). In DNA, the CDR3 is TGTGCCAGCAGGGAGGCTAGCGGGCACAGCTACGAGCAGTACTTC. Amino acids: CASREASGHSYEQYF.

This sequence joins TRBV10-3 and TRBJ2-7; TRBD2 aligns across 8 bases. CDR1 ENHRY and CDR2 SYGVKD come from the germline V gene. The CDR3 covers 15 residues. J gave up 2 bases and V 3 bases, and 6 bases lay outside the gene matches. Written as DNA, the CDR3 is TGTGCCATCAGTGACCCCCGGGGGGGGCCCTACGAGCAGTACTTC. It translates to CAISDPRGGPYEQYF.

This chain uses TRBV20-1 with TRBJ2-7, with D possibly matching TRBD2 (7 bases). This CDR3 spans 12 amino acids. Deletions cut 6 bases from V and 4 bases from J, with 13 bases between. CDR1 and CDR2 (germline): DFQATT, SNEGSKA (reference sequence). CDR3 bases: TGCAGTGCGGGGAGGGGGAGGTACGAGCAGTACTTC. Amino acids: CSAGRGRYEQYF.

As DNA, the CDR3 is TGTGCCACCAGTGATTTCGGGACTCGAACCGGGGAGCTGTTTTTT. It yields the protein CATSDFGTRTGELFF. The chain employs TRBV24-1 and TRBJ2-2; D may be TRBD2 (6 bases). The V and J ends lost 1 base and 5 bases respectively, with 10 bases between them. Germline CDR1 KGHDR, CDR2 SFDVKD. There are 15 residues in the CDR3.

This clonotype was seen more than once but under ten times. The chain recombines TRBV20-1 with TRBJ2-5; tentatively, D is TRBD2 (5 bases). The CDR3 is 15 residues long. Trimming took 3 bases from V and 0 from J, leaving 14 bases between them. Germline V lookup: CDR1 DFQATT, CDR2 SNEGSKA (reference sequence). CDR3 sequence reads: CSARGSDWYQETQYF. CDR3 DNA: TGCAGTGCTAGGGGCTCGGACTGGTACCAAGAGACCCAGTACTTC.

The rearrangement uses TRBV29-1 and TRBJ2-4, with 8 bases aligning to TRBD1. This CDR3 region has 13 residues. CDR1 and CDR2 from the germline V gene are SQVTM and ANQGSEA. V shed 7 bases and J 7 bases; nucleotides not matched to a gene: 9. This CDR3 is CSGRGQGVNIQYF. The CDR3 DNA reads TGCAGCGGAAGAGGACAGGGTGTGAACATTCAGTACTTC.

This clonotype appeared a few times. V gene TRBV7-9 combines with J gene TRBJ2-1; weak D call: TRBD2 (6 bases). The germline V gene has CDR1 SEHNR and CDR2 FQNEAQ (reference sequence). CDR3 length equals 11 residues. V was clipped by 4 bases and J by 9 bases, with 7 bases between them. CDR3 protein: CASSSEGEQFF. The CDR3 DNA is TGTGCCAGCAGCTCGGAGGGTGAGCAGTTCTTC.

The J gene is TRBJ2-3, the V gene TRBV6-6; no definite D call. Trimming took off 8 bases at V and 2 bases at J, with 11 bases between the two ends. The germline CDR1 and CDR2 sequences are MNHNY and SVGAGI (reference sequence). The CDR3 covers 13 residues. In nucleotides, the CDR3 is TGTGCCAGCGGACGTGGGTACACAGATACGCAGTATTTT. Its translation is CASGRGYTDTQYF.

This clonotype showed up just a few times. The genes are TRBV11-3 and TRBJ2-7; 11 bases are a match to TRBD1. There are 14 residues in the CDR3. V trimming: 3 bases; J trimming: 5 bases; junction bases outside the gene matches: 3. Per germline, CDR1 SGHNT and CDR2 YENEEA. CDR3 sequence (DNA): TGTGCCAGCAGCTTTGGACAGGGGGCGAACGAGCAGTACTTC. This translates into CASSFGQGANEQYF.

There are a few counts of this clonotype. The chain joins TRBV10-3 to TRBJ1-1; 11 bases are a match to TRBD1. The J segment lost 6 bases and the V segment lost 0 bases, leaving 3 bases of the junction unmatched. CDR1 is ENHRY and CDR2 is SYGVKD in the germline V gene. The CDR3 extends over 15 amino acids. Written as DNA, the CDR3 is TGTGCCATCAGTGAGTCAGGGACAGGGGGGGCTGAAGCTTTCTTT. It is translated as CAISESGTGGAEAFF.

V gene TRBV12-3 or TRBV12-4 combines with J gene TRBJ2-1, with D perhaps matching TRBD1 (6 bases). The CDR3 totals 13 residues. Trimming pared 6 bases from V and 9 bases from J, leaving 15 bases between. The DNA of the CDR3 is TGTGCCAGCAGCCCGGGACAAACCACTGAGCAGTTCTTC. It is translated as CASSPGQTTEQFF.

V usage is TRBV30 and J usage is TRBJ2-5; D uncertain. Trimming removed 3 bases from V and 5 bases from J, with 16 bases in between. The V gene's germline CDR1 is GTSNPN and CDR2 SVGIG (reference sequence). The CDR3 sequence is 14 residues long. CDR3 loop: CAWSPSHLLETQYF. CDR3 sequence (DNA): TGTGCCTGGAGCCCGAGTCATCTCTTGGAGACCCAGTACTTC. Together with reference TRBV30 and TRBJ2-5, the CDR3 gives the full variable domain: SQTIHQWPATLVQPVGSPLSLECTVEGTSNPNLYWYRQAAGRGLQLLFYSVGIGQISSEVPQNLSASRPQDRQFILSSKKLLLSDSGFYLCAWSPSHLLETQYFGPGTRLLVL.

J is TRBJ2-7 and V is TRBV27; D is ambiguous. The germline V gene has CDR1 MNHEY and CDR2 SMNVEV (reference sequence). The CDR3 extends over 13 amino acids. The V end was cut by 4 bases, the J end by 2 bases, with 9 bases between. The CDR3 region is CASSSFIPYEQYF. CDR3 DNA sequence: TGTGCCAGCAGTTCTTTTATCCCCTACGAGCAGTACTTC.

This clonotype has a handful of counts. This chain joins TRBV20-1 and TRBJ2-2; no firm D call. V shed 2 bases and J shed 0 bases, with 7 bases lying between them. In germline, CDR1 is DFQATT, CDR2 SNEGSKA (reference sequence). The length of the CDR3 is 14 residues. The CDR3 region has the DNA TGCAGTGCTAGAAGGTCAGCGAACACCGGGGAGCTGTTTTTT. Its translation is CSARRSANTGELFF.

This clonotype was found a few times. CDR3: CASSFTGLPYEQYF. The CDR3 DNA sequence: TGTGCCAGCAGCTTCACAGGGTTGCCCTACGAGCAGTACTTC. The chain is built from TRBV11-1 and TRBJ2-7, with D possibly TRBD1 on 6 matching bases. Germline V gene sequence: CDR1 SGHAT, CDR2 FQDESV (reference sequence). The germline V and J ends were trimmed by 3 bases and 2 bases, with 11 bases remaining between them. This CDR3 region has 14 residues.